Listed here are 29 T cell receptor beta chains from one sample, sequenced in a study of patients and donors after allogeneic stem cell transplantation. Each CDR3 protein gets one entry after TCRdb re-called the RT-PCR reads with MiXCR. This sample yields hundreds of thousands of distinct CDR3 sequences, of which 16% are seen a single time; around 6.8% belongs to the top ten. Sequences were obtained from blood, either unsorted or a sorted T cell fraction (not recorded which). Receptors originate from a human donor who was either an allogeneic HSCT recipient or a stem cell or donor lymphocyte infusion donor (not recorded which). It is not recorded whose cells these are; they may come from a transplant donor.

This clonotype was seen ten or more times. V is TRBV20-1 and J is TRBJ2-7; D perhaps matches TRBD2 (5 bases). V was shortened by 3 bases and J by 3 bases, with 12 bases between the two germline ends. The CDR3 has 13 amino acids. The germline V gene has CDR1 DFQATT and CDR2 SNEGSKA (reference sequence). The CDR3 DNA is TGCAGTGCTAGGCCTACTAGTGACTACGAGCAGTACTTC. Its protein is CSARPTSDYEQYF.

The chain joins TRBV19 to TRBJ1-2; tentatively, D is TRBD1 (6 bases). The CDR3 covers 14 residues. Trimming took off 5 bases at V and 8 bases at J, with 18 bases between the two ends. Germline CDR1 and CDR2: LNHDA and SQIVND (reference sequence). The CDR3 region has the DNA TGTGCCAGTAGTCCACCACAGGGACGACAAGGCTACACCTTC. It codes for CASSPPQGRQGYTF.

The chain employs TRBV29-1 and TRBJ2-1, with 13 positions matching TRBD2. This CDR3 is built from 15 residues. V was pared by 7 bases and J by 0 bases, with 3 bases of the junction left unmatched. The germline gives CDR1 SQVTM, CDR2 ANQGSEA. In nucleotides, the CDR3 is TGCAGCGCGGGGACTAGCGGGGACTCCTACAATGAGCAGTTCTTC. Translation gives CSAGTSGDSYNEQFF.

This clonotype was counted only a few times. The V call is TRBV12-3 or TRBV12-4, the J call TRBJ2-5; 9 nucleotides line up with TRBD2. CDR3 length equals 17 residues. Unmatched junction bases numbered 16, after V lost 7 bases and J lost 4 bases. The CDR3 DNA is TGTGCCAGCACCTTGGGGCTAGCGGGACTGCCCCGAGAGACCCAGTACTTC. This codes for CASTLGLAGLPRETQYF.

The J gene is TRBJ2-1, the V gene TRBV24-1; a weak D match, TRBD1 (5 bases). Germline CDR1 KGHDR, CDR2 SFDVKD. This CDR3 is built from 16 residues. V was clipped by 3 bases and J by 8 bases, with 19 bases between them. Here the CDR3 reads CATSDPRWGGLDEQFF. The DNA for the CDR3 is TGTGCCACCAGTGATCCTCGCTGGGGCGGATTGGATGAGCAGTTCTTC.

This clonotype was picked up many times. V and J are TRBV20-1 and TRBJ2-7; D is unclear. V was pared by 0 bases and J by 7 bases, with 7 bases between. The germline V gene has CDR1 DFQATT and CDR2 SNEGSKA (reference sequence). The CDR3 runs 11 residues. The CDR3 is CSARDSWEQYF. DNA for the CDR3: TGCAGTGCTAGAGATTCCTGGGAGCAGTACTTC.

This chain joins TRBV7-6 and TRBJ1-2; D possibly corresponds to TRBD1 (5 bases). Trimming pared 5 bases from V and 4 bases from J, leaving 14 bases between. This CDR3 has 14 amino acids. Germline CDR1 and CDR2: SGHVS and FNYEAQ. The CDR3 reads CASSPGTFTYGYTF. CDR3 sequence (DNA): TGTGCCAGCAGCCCCGGGACGTTTACCTATGGCTACACCTTC.

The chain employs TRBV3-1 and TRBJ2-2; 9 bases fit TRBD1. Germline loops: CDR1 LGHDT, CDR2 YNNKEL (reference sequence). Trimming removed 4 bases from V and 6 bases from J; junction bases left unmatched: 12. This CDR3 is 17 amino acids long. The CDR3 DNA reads TGTGCCAGCAGCCCTGTCCCGGGACAGGGTCGAGCCGGGGAGCTGTTTTTT. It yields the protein CASSPVPGQGRAGELFF. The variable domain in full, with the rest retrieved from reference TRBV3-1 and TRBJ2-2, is DTAVSQTPKYLVTQMGNDKSIKCEQNLGHDTMYWYKQDSKKFLKIMFSYNNKELIINETVPNRFSPKSPDKAHLNLHINSLELGDSAVYFCASSPVPGQGRAGELFFGEGSRLTVL.

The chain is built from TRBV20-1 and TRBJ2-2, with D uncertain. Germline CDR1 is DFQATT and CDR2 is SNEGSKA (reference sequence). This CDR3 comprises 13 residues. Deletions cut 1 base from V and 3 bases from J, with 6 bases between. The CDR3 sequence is CSARGPYTGELFF. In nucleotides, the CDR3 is TGCAGTGCTAGAGGTCCTTACACCGGGGAGCTGTTTTTT.

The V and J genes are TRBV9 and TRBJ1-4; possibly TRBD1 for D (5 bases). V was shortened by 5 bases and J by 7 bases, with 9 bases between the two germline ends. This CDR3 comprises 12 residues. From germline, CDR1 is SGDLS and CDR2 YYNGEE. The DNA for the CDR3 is TGTGCCAGCAGAGGGACGGGTGAAAAACTGTTTTTT. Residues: CASRGTGEKLFF.

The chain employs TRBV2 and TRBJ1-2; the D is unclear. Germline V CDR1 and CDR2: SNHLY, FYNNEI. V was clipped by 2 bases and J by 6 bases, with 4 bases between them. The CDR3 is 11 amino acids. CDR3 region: CASSEQDGYTF. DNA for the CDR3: TGTGCCAGCAGTGAACAGGATGGCTACACCTTC.

This chain's CDR3 is CASSEEGGSITGELFF. CDR3 coding DNA: TGTGCCAGCAGTGAAGAGGGCGGGAGTATTACCGGGGAGCTGTTTTTT. This chain connects TRBV6-1 to TRBJ2-2, with 7 bases aligning to TRBD2. Germline CDR1 MNHNS, CDR2 SASEGT. V shed 1 base and J 5 bases; nucleotides not matched to a gene: 7. CDR3 length: 16 residues.

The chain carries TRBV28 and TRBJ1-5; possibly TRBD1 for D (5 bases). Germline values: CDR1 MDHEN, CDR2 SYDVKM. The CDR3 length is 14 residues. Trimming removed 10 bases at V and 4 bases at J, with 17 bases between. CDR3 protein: CATEGGTDNQPQHF. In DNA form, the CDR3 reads TGTGCCACCGAGGGCGGGACGGATAATCAGCCCCAGCATTTT.

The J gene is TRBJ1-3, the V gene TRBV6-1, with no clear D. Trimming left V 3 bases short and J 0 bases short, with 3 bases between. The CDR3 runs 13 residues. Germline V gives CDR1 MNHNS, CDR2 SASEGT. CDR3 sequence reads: CASSDGSGNTIYF. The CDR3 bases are TGTGCCAGCAGTGATGGCTCTGGAAACACCATATATTTT.

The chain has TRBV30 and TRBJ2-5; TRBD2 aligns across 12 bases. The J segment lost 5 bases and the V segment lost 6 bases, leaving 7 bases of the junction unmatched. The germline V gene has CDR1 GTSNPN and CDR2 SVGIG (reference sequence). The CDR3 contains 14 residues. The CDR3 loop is CACQTSGSLETQYF. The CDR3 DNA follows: TGTGCCTGCCAGACTAGCGGGAGTCTGGAGACCCAGTACTTC.

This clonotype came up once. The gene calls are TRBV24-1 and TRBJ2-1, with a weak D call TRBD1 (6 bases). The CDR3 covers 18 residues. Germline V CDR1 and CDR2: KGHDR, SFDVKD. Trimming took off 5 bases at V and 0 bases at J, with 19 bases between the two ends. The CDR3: CATSGALGQTHSYNEQFF. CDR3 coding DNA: TGTGCCACCAGTGGCGCCTTGGGACAAACCCACTCCTACAATGAGCAGTTCTTC.

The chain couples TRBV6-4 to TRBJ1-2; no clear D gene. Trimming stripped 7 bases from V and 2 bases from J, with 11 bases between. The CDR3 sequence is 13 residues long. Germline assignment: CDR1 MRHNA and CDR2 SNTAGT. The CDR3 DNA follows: TGTGCCAGCAACAATGGCCCGAACTATGGCTACACCTTC. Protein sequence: CASNNGPNYGYTF.

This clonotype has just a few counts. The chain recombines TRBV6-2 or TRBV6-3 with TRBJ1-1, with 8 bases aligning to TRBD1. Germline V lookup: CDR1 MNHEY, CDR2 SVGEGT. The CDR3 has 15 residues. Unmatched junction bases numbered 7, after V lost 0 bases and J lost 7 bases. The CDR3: CASSYSTGTGSEAFF. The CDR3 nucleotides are TGTGCCAGCAGTTACTCGACCGGGACAGGTAGTGAAGCTTTCTTT.

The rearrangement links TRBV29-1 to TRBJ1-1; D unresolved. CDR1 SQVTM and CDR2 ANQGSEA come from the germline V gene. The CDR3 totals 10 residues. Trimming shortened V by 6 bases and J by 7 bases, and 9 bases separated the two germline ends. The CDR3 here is CSVGLSEAFF. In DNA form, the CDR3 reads TGCAGCGTCGGACTTAGTGAAGCTTTCTTT.

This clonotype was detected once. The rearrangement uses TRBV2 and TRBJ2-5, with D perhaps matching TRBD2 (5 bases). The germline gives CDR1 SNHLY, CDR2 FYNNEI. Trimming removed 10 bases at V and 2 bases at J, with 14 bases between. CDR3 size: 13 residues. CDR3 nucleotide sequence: TGTGCCATTGAGCGGATTCAACAAGAGACCCAGTACTTC. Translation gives CAIERIQQETQYF.

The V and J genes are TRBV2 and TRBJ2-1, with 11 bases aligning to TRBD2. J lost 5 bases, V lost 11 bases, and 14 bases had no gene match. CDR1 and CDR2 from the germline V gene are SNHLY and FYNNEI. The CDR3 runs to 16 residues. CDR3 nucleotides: TGTGCCTGGTTGATCCGGGGGACTAGCGGTCACAATGAGCAGTTCTTC. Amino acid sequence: CAWLIRGTSGHNEQFF.

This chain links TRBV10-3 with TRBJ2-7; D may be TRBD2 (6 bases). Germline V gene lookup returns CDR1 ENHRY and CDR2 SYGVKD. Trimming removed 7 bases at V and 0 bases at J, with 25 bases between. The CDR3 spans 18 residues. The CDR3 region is CAITSSRPGGGPSYEQYF. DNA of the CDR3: TGTGCCATCACCTCGAGTCGACCCGGCGGAGGGCCCTCCTACGAGCAGTACTTC.

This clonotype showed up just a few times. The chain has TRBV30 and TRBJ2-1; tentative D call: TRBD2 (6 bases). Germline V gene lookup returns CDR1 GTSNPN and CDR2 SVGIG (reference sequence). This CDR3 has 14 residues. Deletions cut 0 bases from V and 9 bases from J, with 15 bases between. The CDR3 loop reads CAWSVRGQGGEQFF. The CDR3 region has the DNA TGTGCCTGGAGTGTACGGGGTCAGGGAGGTGAGCAGTTCTTC.

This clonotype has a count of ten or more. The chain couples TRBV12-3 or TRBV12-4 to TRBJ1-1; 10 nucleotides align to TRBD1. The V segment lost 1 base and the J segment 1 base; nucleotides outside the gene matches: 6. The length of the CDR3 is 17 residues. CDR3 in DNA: TGTGCCAGCAGTTTAGAGGGGACAGGGGACCCGAACACTGAAGCTTTCTTT. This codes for CASSLEGTGDPNTEAFF.

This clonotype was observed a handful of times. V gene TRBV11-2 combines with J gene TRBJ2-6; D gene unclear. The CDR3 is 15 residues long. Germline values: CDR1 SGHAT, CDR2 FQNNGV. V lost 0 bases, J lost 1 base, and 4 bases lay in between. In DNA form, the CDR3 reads TGTGCCAGCAGCTTAGAGGATTCTGGGGCCAACGTCCTGACTTTC. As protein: CASSLEDSGANVLTF.

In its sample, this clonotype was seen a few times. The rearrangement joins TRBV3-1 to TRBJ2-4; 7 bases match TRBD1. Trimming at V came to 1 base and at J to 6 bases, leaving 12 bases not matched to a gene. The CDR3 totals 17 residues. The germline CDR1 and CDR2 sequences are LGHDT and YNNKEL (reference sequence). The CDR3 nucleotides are TGTGCCAGCAGCCAAGGCTTCCGAGGGGGCGCAGGAAACATTCAGTACTTC. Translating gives CASSQGFRGGAGNIQYF.

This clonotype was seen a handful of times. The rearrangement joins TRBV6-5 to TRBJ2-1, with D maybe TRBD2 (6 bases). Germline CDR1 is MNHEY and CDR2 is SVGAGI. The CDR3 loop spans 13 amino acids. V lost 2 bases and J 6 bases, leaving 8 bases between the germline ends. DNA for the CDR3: TGTGCCAGCAGTTACGGGAGGCCCAATGAGCAGTTCTTC. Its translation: CASSYGRPNEQFF.

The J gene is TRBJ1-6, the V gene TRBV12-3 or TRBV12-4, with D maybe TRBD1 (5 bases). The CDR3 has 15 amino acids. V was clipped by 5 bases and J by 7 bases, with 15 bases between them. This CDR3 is CASSPDTNGNSPLHF. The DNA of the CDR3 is TGTGCCAGCAGTCCGGACACAAACGGCAATTCACCCCTCCACTTT.

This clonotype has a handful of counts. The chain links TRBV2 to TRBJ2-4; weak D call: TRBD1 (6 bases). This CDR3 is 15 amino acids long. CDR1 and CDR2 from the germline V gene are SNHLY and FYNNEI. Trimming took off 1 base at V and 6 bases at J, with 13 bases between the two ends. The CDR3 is CASSEEVQGRNIQYF. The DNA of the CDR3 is TGTGCCAGCAGTGAAGAGGTACAGGGTAGAAACATTCAGTACTTC.